This T cell receptor beta chain is drawn from a study of T cells after yellow fever vaccination. The study, taken as a whole, reports: After the booster, over 95% of CD4 and roughly nine tenths of CD8 primary-response clones were re-detected. One caveat is that FACS-sorted repertoires could contain abundant clonotypes contaminating from the bulk population.

TCR cDNA, made by 5'RACE template switching, carried an added universal primer site and UMIs. Via MiXCR, TCRdb re-called the 5' RACE reads, giving one row per CDR3 protein. The sample contains under 600,000 distinct CDR3 sequences, less than 15% of which appear only once. As concerns this clonotype: Its antigen is unknown.

CDR3 length equals 10 residues. Germline V lookup: CDR1 DFQATT, CDR2 SNEGSKA (reference sequence). The TCR was taken from a man in his thirties or forties who received the YFV17D yellow fever vaccine. V is TRBV20-1 and J is TRBJ2-3; D is perhaps TRBD1 or TRBD2 (6 bases each). The source material was PBMCs, sampled on the day of the yellow fever booster vaccination. In DNA form, the CDR3 reads TGCTCCGGGGGCCCAGATACGCAGTATTTT. It translates to CSGGPDTQYF.